The 6 T cell receptor beta chains in this list originate from one sample, sequenced in a study of blood T cell repertoires in COVID-19. Assay used: immunoSEQ multiplex PCR; TCRdb lists only in-frame clones, some missing. The sample contains hundreds of thousands of clones, roughly 90% of which appear only once. The source material was PBMCs or T cells enriched from blood (not recorded which). The receptors shown here come from a woman in her thirties who had been exposed to COVID-19.

This clone was detected only a few times. The gene calls are TRBV3-1 (or the pseudogene TRBV3-2) and TRBJ1-2, with D perhaps TRBD1 (6 bases). The CDR3 extends over 15 amino acids. V was trimmed by 0 bases and J by 8 bases, leaving 16 bases between them. The V gene's germline CDR1 is LGHDT and CDR2 YNNKEL (reference sequence). The chain's CDR3 is CASSQDEAQGRGYTF. In nucleotides, the CDR3 is TGTGCCAGCAGCCAAGATGAGGCCCAGGGGAGAGGCTACACCTTC.

The chain recombines TRBV11-3 with TRBJ1-5; TRBD1 is a possible D gene (6 bases). The CDR3 has 17 residues. CDR1 is SGHNT and CDR2 is YENEEA in the germline V gene. The V end was cut by 5 bases, the J end by 0 bases, with 17 bases between. The CDR3 DNA reads TGTGCCAGCAGCCCCGACAGGTTCACCTATAGCAATCAGCCCCAGCATTTT. Translating gives CASSPDRFTYSNQPQHF.

This clone turned up a few times. The chain couples TRBV18 to TRBJ2-5; 10 bases agree with TRBD1. The CDR3 sequence is 14 residues long. With 4 bases clipped from V and 5 bases from J, the junction kept 4 bases outside the gene matches. Germline V gives CDR1 KGHSH, CDR2 LQKENI. The CDR3 protein is CASSHGQGGETQYF. The CDR3 bases are TGTGCCAGCTCACACGGACAGGGGGGGGAGACCCAGTACTTC.

This clone was observed a single time. The rearrangement links TRBV7-2 to TRBJ1-1; D remains unclear. CDR3 length equals 15 residues. Germline V gives CDR1 SGHTA, CDR2 FQGNSA. V lost 4 bases to trimming and J lost 1 base, with 13 bases between them. In nucleotides, the CDR3 is TGTGCCAGCAGCTCTTATAATCTGTGGAACACTGAAGCTTTCTTT. This codes for CASSSYNLWNTEAFF. The entire variable domain, with the rest obtained from reference TRBV7-2 and TRBJ1-1, is as follows: GAGVSQSPSNKVTEKGKDVELRCDPISGHTALYWYRQSLGQGLEFLIYFQGNSAPDKSGLPSDRFSAERTGGSVSTLTIQRTQQEDSAVYLCASSSYNLWNTEAFFGQGTRLTVV.

The chain carries TRBV30 and TRBJ2-7, with 7 nucleotides matching TRBD2. J lost 6 bases, V lost 3 bases, and 8 bases had no gene match. Germline V gene data show CDR1 as GTSNPN and CDR2 as SVGIG (reference sequence). CDR3 length equals 13 residues. CDR3 protein: CAWSHGGRGEQYF. As DNA, the CDR3 is TGTGCCTGGAGCCATGGGGGGAGGGGCGAGCAGTACTTC.

CDR3 bases: TGTGCCAGCGGACTAGCGGGGCCTAATGAGCAGTTCTTC. This codes for CASGLAGPNEQFF. This chain connects TRBV9 to TRBJ2-1, with 12 bases matching TRBD2. The germline CDR1 and CDR2 sequences are SGDLS and YYNGEE. This CDR3 region has 13 residues. J lost 7 bases, V lost 7 bases, and 3 bases had no gene match.